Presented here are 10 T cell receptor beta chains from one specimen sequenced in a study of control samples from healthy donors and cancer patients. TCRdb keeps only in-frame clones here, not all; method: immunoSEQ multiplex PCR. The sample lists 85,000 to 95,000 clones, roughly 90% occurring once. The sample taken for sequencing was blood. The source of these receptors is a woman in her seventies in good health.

CDR3 sequence: CASSLGEEETQYF. As DNA, the CDR3 is TGCGCCAGCAGCTTGGGCGAGGAAGAGACCCAGTACTTC. The rearrangement uses TRBV5-1 and TRBJ2-5, with D unclear. The CDR3 runs 13 residues. Germline V gene sequence: CDR1 SGHRS, CDR2 YFSETQ. Trimming took off 0 bases at V and 3 bases at J, with 6 bases between the two ends.

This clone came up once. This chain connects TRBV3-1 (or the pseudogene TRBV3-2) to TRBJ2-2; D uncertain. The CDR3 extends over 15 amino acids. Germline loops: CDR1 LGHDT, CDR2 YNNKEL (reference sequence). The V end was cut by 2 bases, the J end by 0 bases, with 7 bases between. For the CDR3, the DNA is TGTGCCAGCAGCCAAATAGGGCCGAACACCGGGGAGCTGTTTTTT. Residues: CASSQIGPNTGELFF.

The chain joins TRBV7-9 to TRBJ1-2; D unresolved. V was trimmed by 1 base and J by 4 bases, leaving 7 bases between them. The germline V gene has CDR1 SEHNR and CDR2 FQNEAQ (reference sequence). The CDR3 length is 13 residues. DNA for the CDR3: TGTGCCAGCAGCTTAGGCCTACCCTATGGCTACACCTTC. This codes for CASSLGLPYGYTF.

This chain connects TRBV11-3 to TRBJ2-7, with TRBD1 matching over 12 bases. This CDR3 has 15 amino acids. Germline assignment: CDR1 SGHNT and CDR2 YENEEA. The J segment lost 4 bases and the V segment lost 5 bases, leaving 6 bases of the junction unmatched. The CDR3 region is CASSIGTGGLYEQYF. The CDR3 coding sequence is TGTGCCAGCAGCATTGGGACAGGGGGCTTGTACGAGCAGTACTTC.

CDR3 amino acids: CASSPSGQGARNEQFF. The DNA of the CDR3 is TGTGCCAGCAGCCCTTCTGGACAGGGGGCCCGCAATGAGCAGTTCTTC. The chain uses TRBV9 and TRBJ2-1; 11 positions match TRBD1. The CDR3 has 16 residues. V lost 4 bases to trimming and J lost 6 bases; unmatched junction nucleotides: 9. The V gene's germline CDR1 is SGDLS and CDR2 YYNGEE.

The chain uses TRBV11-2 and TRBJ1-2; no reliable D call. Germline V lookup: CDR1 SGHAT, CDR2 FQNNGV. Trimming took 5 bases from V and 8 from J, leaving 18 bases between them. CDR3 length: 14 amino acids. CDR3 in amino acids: CASSLGRAETGYTF. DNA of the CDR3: TGTGCCAGCAGCCTAGGTAGGGCGGAAACCGGCTACACCTTC.

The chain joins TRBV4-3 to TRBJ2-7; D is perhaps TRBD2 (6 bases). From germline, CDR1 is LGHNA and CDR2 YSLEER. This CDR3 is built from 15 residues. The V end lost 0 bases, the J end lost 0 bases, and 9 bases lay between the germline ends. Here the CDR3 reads CASSQEVGSSYEQYF. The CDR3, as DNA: TGCGCCAGCAGCCAAGAGGTCGGGAGCTCCTACGAGCAGTACTTC.

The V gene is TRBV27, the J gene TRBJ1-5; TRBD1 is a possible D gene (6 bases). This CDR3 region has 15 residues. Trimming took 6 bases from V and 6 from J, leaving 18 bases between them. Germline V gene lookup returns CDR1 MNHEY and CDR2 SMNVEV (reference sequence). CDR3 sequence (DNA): TGTGCCAGCAGCCCTGGAACAGGGATCCTTCAGCCCCAGCATTTT. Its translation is CASSPGTGILQPQHF.

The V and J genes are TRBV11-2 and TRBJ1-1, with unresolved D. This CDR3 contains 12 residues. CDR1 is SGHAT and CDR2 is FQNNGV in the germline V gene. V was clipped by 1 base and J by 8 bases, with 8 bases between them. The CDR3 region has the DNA TGTGCCAGCAGCTTAGGGGTTGGGGAAGCTTTCTTT. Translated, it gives CASSLGVGEAFF. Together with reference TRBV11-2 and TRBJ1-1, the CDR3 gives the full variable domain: EAGVAQSPRYKIIEKRQSVAFWCNPISGHATLYWYQQILGQGPKLLIQFQNNGVVDDSQLPKDRFSAERLKGVDSTLKIQPAKLEDSAVYLCASSLGVGEAFFGQGTRLTVV.

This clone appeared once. CDR3 bases: TGTGCCATCAGTGAGGGGGACAGGGGCGGGACTGAAGCTTTCTTT. Translated: CAISEGDRGGTEAFF. J is TRBJ1-1 and V is TRBV10-3; TRBD1 matches 10 bases. The germline V gene encodes CDR1 ENHRY and CDR2 SYGVKD. The CDR3 sequence is 15 residues long. V lost 2 bases and J lost 5; bases outside the gene matches: 5.